This TCR beta chain was recovered during a study of blood T cells in healthy people across ages. Broader study findings: More naive CD4+ cells and higher diversity marked long-lived donors relative to aged donors.

There are a few counts of this clonotype. The antigen is not known. Combining a sample-barcoded 5' primer with a J-beta primer mix, a second PCR ran for about 7 to 11 cycles. TCRdb used MiXCR to reprocess the 5' RACE reads, holding one entry per CDR3 protein. Among about 1 million distinct CDR3 sequences listed, more than 40% were seen once. CDR1 and CDR2 (germline): KGHDR, SFDVKD. The CDR3 has 14 residues. The sequencing sample was made of blood. This clonotype originated in a woman aged 55-69 years in good health. This sequence joins TRBV24-1 and TRBJ2-7; TRBD1 matches 7 bases. The J call is doubtful: the DNA matches TRBJ2-5 better. The CDR3 DNA reads TGTGCCACCAGTGATTTCAGGGGGACGGAGACCCAGTACTTC. Its protein is CATSDFRGTETQYF.